The 4 T cell receptor beta chains below all came from one sample that was sequenced in a study of T-cell reconstitution after alpha-beta-depleted transplantation in children. TCRbeta library preparation incorporated unique molecular identifiers. MiXCR was run by TCRdb on the PCR reads, yielding one entry per CDR3 protein. The sample shows about 580,000 distinct CDR3 sequences, about 23% of them seen only once. Sequenced here: PBMCs, mostly from graft donor cells, sampled 360 days after TCRalphabeta/CD19-depleted stem cell transplant. Receptors were obtained from a boy under two years old who had a stem cell transplant for acute myeloid leukemia, so the T cells may come from the graft donor.

This clonotype was detected only a few times. The chain employs TRBV29-1 and TRBJ2-1, with 10 bases matching TRBD1. CDR1 and CDR2 (germline): SQVTM, ANQGSEA. J gave up 7 bases and V 7 bases, and 10 bases lay outside the gene matches. The CDR3 has 14 residues. The CDR3 DNA reads as TGCAGCGCCCCCGGACAGGGGGGAGTAAATGAGCAGTTCTTC. This sequence encodes CSAPGQGGVNEQFF.

The genes are TRBV9 and TRBJ2-1, with D possibly being TRBD2 (5 bases). CDR1 SGDLS and CDR2 YYNGEE come from the germline V gene. The CDR3 has 14 amino acids. The V and J ends lost 0 bases and 6 bases respectively, with 10 bases between them. The CDR3 reads CASSVGPGSNEQFF. The DNA for the CDR3 is TGTGCCAGCAGCGTAGGACCGGGGTCCAATGAGCAGTTCTTC. The full variable domain, in which reference TRBV9 and TRBJ2-1 provide the parts outside the CDR3, is DSGVTQTPKHLITATGQRVTLRCSPRSGDLSVYWYQQSLDQGLQFLIQYYNGEERAKGNILERFSAQQFPDLHSELNLSSLELGDSALYFCASSVGPGSNEQFFGPGTRLTVL.

This clonotype was found a few times. CDR3: CSFHATNTGELFF. CDR3 nucleotide sequence: TGCAGCTTTCACGCCACGAACACCGGGGAGCTGTTTTTT. This sequence joins TRBV29-1 and TRBJ2-2; D gene uncertain. CDR3 length equals 13 residues. Germline V gene sequence: CDR1 SQVTM, CDR2 ANQGSEA. Trimming shortened V by 8 bases and J by 0 bases, and 10 bases separated the two germline ends.

This clonotype was seen only a few times. The chain combines TRBV6-1 with TRBJ2-7; unclear D gene. V was pared by 5 bases and J by 4 bases, with 3 bases between. CDR3 length equals 10 residues. CDR1 is MNHNS, CDR2 SASEGT, per germline. The CDR3 is CASSTYEQYF. CDR3 nucleotides: TGTGCCAGCAGTACTTACGAGCAGTACTTC.